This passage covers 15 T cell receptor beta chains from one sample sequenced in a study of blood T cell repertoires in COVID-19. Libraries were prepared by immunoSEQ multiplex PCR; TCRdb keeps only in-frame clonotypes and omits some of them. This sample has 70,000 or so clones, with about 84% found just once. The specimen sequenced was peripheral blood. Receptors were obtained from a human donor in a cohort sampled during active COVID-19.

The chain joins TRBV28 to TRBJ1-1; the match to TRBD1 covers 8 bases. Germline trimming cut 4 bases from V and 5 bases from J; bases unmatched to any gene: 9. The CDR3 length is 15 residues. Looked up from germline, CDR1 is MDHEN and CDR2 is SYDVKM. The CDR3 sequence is CASSSPQGGGTEAFF. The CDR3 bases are TGTGCCAGCAGTTCACCACAGGGGGGTGGGACTGAAGCTTTCTTT.

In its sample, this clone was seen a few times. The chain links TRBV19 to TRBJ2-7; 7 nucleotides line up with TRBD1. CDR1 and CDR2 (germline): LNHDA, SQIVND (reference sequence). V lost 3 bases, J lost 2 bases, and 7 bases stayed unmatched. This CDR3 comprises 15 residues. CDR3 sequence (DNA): TGTGCCAGTAGTATCCGGGACAGTGGGGCCTACGAGCAGTACTTC. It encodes CASSIRDSGAYEQYF.

As DNA, the CDR3 is TGTGCCAGCAGCTTAGTGGGGACAGGGGCGGGGTACGAGCAGTACTTC. This translates into CASSLVGTGAGYEQYF. This chain joins TRBV7-6 and TRBJ2-7; 10 bases match TRBD1. This CDR3 has 16 residues. The germline V gene has CDR1 SGHVS and CDR2 FNYEAQ. The V segment lost 1 base and the J segment 4 bases; nucleotides outside the gene matches: 7.

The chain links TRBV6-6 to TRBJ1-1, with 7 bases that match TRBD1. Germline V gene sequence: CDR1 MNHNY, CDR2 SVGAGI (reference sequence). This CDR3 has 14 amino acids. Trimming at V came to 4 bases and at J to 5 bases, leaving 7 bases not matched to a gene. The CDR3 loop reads CASSSTGVGTEAFF. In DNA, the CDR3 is TGTGCCAGCAGTTCCACAGGGGTCGGAACTGAAGCTTTCTTT.

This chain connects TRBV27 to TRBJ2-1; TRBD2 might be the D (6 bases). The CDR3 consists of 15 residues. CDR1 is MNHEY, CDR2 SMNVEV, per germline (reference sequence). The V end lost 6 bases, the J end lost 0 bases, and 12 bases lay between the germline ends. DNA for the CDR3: TGTGCCAGCAGCTATAGCGGAAGCTCCTACAATGAGCAGTTCTTC. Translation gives CASSYSGSSYNEQFF.

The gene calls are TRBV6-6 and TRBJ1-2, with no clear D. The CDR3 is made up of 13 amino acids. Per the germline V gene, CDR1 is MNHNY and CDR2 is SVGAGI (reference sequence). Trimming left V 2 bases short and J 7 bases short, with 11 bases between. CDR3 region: CASSYLGTIGYTF. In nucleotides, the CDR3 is TGTGCCAGCAGTTACCTAGGAACTATTGGCTACACCTTC.

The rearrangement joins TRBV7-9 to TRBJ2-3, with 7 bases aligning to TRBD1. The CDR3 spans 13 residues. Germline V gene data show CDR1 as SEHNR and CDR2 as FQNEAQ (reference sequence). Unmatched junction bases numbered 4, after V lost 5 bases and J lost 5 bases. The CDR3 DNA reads TGTGCCAGCAGCAGCCGACAGGGAGATACGCAGTATTTT. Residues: CASSSRQGDTQYF. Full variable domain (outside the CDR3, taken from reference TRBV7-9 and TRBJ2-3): DTGVSQNPRHKITKRGQNVTFRCDPISEHNRLYWYRQTLGQGPEFLTYFQNEAQLEKSRLLSDRFSAERPKGSFSTLEIQRTEQGDSAMYLCASSSRQGDTQYFGPGTRLTVL.

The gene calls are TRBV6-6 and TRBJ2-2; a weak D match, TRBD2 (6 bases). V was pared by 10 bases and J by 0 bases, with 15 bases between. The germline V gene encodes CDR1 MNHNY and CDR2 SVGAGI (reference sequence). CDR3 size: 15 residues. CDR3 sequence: CATSGASANTGELFF. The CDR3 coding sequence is TGTGCCACTTCCGGGGCTAGCGCGAACACCGGGGAGCTGTTTTTT.

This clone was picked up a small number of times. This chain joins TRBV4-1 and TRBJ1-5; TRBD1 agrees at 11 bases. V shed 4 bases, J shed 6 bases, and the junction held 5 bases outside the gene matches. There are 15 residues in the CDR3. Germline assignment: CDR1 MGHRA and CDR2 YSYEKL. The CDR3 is CASSPRTGGLQPQHF. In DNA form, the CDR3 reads TGCGCCAGCAGCCCGAGGACAGGGGGCCTTCAGCCCCAGCATTTT.

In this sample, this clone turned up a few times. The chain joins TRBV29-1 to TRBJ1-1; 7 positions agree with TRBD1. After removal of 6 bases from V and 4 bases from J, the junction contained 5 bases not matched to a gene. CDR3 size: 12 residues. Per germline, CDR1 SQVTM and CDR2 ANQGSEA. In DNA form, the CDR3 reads TGCAGCGTAGTGACAGGGACCACTGAAGCTTTCTTT. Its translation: CSVVTGTTEAFF.

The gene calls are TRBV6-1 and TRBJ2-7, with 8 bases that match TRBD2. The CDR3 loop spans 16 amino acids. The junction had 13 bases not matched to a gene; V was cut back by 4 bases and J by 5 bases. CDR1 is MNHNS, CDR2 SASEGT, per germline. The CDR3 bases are TGTGCCAGCAGTGTCGAACGGGGACTAGGGTCGAACGAGCAGTACTTC. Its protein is CASSVERGLGSNEQYF.

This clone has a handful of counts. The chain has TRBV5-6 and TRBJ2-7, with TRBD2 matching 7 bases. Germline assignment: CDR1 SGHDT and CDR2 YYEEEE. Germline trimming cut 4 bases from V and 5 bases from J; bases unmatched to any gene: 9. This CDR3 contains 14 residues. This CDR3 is CASSIGGSLHEQYF. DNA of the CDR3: TGTGCCAGCAGCATTGGCGGGAGTCTGCACGAGCAGTACTTC.

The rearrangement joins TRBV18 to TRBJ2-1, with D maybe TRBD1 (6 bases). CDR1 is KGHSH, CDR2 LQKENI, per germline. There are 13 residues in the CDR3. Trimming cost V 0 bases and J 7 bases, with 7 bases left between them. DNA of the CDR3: TGTGCCAGCTCACCACCCCAGGGGAATGAGCAGTTCTTC. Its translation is CASSPPQGNEQFF.

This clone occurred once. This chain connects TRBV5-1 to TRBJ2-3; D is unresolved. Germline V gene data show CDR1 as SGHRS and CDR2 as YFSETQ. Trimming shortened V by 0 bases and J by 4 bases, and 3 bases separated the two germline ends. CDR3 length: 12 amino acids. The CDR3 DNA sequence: TGCGCCAGCAGCTTGGGAGCAGATACGCAGTATTTT. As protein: CASSLGADTQYF.

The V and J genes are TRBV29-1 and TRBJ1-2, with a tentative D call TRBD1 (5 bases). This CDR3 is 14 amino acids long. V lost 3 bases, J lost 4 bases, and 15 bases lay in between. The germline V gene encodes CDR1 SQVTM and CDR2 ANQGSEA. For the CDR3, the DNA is TGCAGCGTTGAGGACACCACCAACCTCTATGGCTACACCTTC. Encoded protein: CSVEDTTNLYGYTF.